The 23 T cell receptor beta chains below were found in one sample sequenced in a study of glioma-infiltrating T cells. Using RNA template, CDR3s of TCR alpha and beta were amplified with iRepertoire arm-PCR. TCRdb called the multiplex PCR reads again in MiXCR, with one record for every CDR3 protein. The data contain more than 350,000 distinct CDR3 sequences, roughly two fifths of them singletons. Sequencing input: glioma tissue, nonneoplastic brain tissue, or PBMCs (not recorded which). These TCRs come from a human donor with low-grade glioma or glioblastoma, undergoing nonglioma brain surgery, or in good health (not recorded which).

The chain uses TRBV6-5 and TRBJ2-5; 10 bases align to TRBD2. Trimming took 4 bases from V and 5 from J; bases not matched to a gene: 10. Germline V gene data show CDR1 as MNHEY and CDR2 as SVGAGI. The CDR3 totals 16 residues. CDR3 amino acids: CASSFPAGGPLETQYF. The CDR3 DNA follows: TGTGCCAGCAGTTTCCCAGCGGGAGGGCCTCTGGAGACCCAGTACTTC.

A note on this clonotype: This clone may be a read error of a much larger clone one base away. The genes are TRBV4-1 and TRBJ1-2, with a weak D call TRBD1 (5 bases). The CDR3 sequence is 15 residues long. Germline CDR1 MGHRA, CDR2 YSYEKL. The ends were cut back, 0 bases at V and 5 bases at J, with 13 bases in the middle. The CDR3 is CASSQDRWTPYGYTF. The DNA for the CDR3 is TGCGCCAGCAGCCAAGATAGGTGGACACCGTATGGCTACACCTTC.

This clonotype was seen at least ten times. The chain is built from TRBV27 and TRBJ2-1; 8 bases fit TRBD2. V lost 4 bases, J lost 4 bases, and 12 bases stayed unmatched. The germline V gene has CDR1 MNHEY and CDR2 SMNVEV (reference sequence). The CDR3 is 17 residues long. The CDR3 is CASSSSVMASGYNEQFF. The CDR3 DNA follows: TGTGCCAGCAGTTCTTCAGTCATGGCTAGCGGGTACAATGAGCAGTTCTTC.

The chain is built from TRBV19 and TRBJ1-5; D unclear. Trimming took off 5 bases at V and 3 bases at J, with 14 bases between the two ends. CDR1 and CDR2 from the germline V gene are LNHDA and SQIVND (reference sequence). The CDR3 totals 15 residues. The CDR3 loop reads CASSLGGRANQPQHF. The CDR3 DNA reads TGTGCCAGTAGTTTGGGAGGTAGGGCCAATCAGCCCCAGCATTTT.

This clonotype was seen many times. The V call is TRBV7-3, the J call TRBJ2-2; maybe TRBD2 (6 bases). Germline lookup yields CDR1 SGHTA and CDR2 FQGTGA. Between the trimmed V and J ends, which lost 2 bases and 6 bases, there was a span of 10 bases. The CDR3 extends over 14 amino acids. CDR3 loop: CASSLGGSAGELFF. CDR3 coding DNA: TGTGCCAGCAGCTTAGGGGGGTCGGCCGGGGAGCTGTTTTTT.

The sample holds one count of this clonotype. V gene TRBV14 combines with J gene TRBJ1-3, with TRBD1 identical over 8 bases. The germline gives CDR1 SGHDN, CDR2 FVKESK. With 1 base clipped from V and 6 bases from J, the junction kept 5 bases outside the gene matches. This CDR3 has 15 amino acids. The CDR3 here is CASSQVGQGSNTIYF. CDR3 bases: TGTGCCAGCAGCCAAGTCGGACAGGGCTCAAACACCATATATTTT.

This clonotype has a handful of counts. The V gene is TRBV5-1, the J gene TRBJ2-3; 8 nucleotides agree with TRBD1. The germline gives CDR1 SGHRS, CDR2 YFSETQ. The CDR3 contains 15 residues. Unmatched junction bases numbered 5, after V lost 4 bases and J lost 1 base. In nucleotides, the CDR3 is TGCGCCAGCAGCATTGACAGGGGCCGCACAGATACGCAGTATTTT. It specifies CASSIDRGRTDTQYF. Complete variable domain (other parts from reference TRBV5-1 and TRBJ2-3): KAGVTQTPRYLIKTRGQQVTLSCSPISGHRSVSWYQQTPGQGLQFLFEYFSETQRNKGNFPGRFSGRQFSNSRSEMNVSTLELGDSALYLCASSIDRGRTDTQYFGPGTRLTVL.

This clonotype was counted a single time. One base away lies a much larger clone, so this may be a sequencing read error. This chain joins TRBV27 and TRBJ2-1; TRBD2 aligns across 13 bases. Germline V gene lookup returns CDR1 MNHEY and CDR2 SMNVEV (reference sequence). This CDR3 has 16 amino acids. The CDR3 reads CAISLLAGGSYNEQFF. The CDR3 nucleotides are TGTGCCATCAGTTTACTAGCGGGGGGGTCCTACAATGAGCAGTTCTTC.

The CDR3 nucleotides read TGTGCCAGCAGCTTTAGACTAGGATCAGATACGCAGTATTTT. The encoded protein is CASSFRLGSDTQYF. The rearrangement uses TRBV7-2 and TRBJ2-3, with D possibly TRBD2 on 6 matching bases. Germline CDR1 is SGHTA and CDR2 is FQGNSA. This CDR3 region has 14 residues. V was cut by 3 bases and J by 4 bases, with 11 bases left in between.

The chain has TRBV10-2 and TRBJ1-5, with a tentative D call TRBD1 (6 bases). Germline CDR1 reads WSHSY; CDR2 reads SAAADI. Trimming left V 6 bases short and J 4 bases short, with 10 bases between. The CDR3 contains 13 residues. CDR3: CASSGQPNQPQHF. Written as DNA, the CDR3 is TGCGCCAGCAGCGGACAGCCGAATCAGCCCCAGCATTTT.

This clonotype was counted between two and nine times. This chain links TRBV27 with TRBJ2-2, with D unresolved. The CDR3 is 14 residues long. V was cut by 2 bases and J by 4 bases, with 8 bases left in between. Per the germline V gene, CDR1 is MNHEY and CDR2 is SMNVEV (reference sequence). Here the CDR3 reads CASSLLPSTGELFF. In DNA, the CDR3 is TGTGCCAGCAGTTTACTACCTAGCACCGGGGAGCTGTTTTTT.

This clonotype appeared a few times. The chain has TRBV28 and TRBJ2-1; 12 bases agree with TRBD2. Germline lookup yields CDR1 MDHEN and CDR2 SYDVKM. This CDR3 spans 20 amino acids. V lost 3 bases to trimming and J lost 0 bases; unmatched junction nucleotides: 12. CDR3 nucleotide sequence: TGTGCCAGCAGTTTTATTACCACTAGCGGGAGGTATAGCTCCTACAATGAGCAGTTCTTC. Translated, it gives CASSFITTSGRYSSYNEQFF.

In its sample, this clonotype was seen many times. The rearrangement joins TRBV20-1 to TRBJ2-2; 7 positions agree with TRBD1. The CDR3 length is 16 residues. Germline CDR1 reads DFQATT; CDR2 reads SNEGSKA (reference sequence). V shed 0 bases and J 5 bases; nucleotides not matched to a gene: 9. Here the CDR3 reads CSARDVRQGQTGELFF. The CDR3 coding sequence is TGCAGTGCTAGAGACGTCCGACAGGGCCAGACCGGGGAGCTGTTTTTT.

The rearrangement uses TRBV4-3 and TRBJ2-7; 7 bases map to TRBD1. Germline V gene sequence: CDR1 LGHNA, CDR2 YSLEER. Trimming took 6 bases from V and 4 from J; bases not matched to a gene: 12. CDR3 length: 15 residues. DNA of the CDR3: TGCGCCAGCAGACGGAGCCTTGGGACAGTTTACGAGCAGTACTTC. Protein: CASRRSLGTVYEQYF.

Concerning this clonotype: The junction differs from germline at one of its ends, possibly a read error. CDR3 amino acids: CATSRGVCQPQHF. DNA of the CDR3: TGCGCCACCAGCAGGGGGGTATGTCAGCCCCAGCATTTT. The chain is built from TRBV15 and TRBJ1-5, with 7 bases aligning to TRBD1. The CDR3 is made up of 13 amino acids. From germline, CDR1 is LNHNV and CDR2 YYDKDF (reference sequence).

This clonotype was observed many times. V and J are TRBV28 and TRBJ1-5; D unclear. Trimming took 1 base from V and 6 from J, leaving 10 bases between them. Per germline, CDR1 MDHEN and CDR2 SYDVKM. CDR3 size: 14 residues. The CDR3 is CASSLSIAVQPQHF. The CDR3 DNA follows: TGTGCCAGCAGTTTATCTATAGCGGTTCAGCCCCAGCATTTT.

In its sample, this clonotype was seen a few times. The genes are TRBV6-6 and TRBJ2-7, with unresolved D. Germline V gene sequence: CDR1 MNHNY, CDR2 SVGAGI (reference sequence). Trimming left V 2 bases short and J 2 bases short, with 7 bases between. The CDR3 is 13 amino acids. The DNA for the CDR3 is TGTGCCAGCAGTTACGCTCATGCCTACGAGCAGTACTTC. Translating it yields CASSYAHAYEQYF.

This clonotype was seen repeatedly, ten times or more. The chain recombines TRBV20-1 with TRBJ2-3, with D perhaps TRBD2 (5 bases). CDR1 DFQATT and CDR2 SNEGSKA come from the germline V gene (reference sequence). Trimming stripped 6 bases from V and 1 base from J, with 17 bases between. CDR3 length equals 15 residues. This CDR3 is CSAPRSGWGTDTQYF. CDR3 nucleotide sequence: TGCAGTGCACCGCGTTCGGGGTGGGGCACAGATACGCAGTATTTT.

This clonotype appeared a few times. The chain uses TRBV10-3 and TRBJ2-7, with a possible D match to TRBD2 (5 bases). V lost 0 bases and J 7 bases, leaving 13 bases between the germline ends. CDR1 is ENHRY and CDR2 is SYGVKD in the germline V gene. The CDR3 runs 14 residues. CDR3 residues: CAISESGPGGEQYF. DNA for the CDR3: TGTGCCATCAGTGAGTCAGGCCCCGGAGGAGAGCAGTACTTC.

This clonotype was detected only a few times. The rearrangement uses TRBV5-4 and TRBJ2-3, with D tentatively TRBD1 (5 bases). Per the germline V gene, CDR1 is SGHNT and CDR2 is YYREEE (reference sequence). V lost 4 bases and J lost 6, with 12 bases in between. CDR3 length: 13 residues. CDR3 region: CASSQGVQDTQYF. CDR3 bases: TGTGCCAGCAGCCAAGGGGTTCAGGATACGCAGTATTTT.

The rearrangement uses TRBV28 and TRBJ1-2; 9 nucleotides align to TRBD1. CDR1 is MDHEN and CDR2 is SYDVKM in the germline V gene. The J segment lost 1 base and the V segment lost 4 bases, leaving 4 bases of the junction unmatched. The CDR3 has 15 amino acids. CDR3 amino acids: CASSSGQGLNYGYTF. Written as DNA, the CDR3 is TGTGCCAGCAGTTCCGGACAGGGGCTTAACTATGGCTACACCTTC.

The genes are TRBV7-9 and TRBJ2-7; D gene unclear. The ends were cut back, 3 bases at V and 3 bases at J, with 12 bases in the middle. The germline gives CDR1 SEHNR, CDR2 FQNEAQ (reference sequence). This CDR3 is 14 amino acids long. The CDR3 loop is CASSFRGIDYEQYF. The CDR3 nucleotides are TGTGCCAGCAGCTTTCGTGGAATTGACTACGAGCAGTACTTC. Filled out from reference TRBV7-9 and TRBJ2-7, the complete variable domain reads DTGVSQNPRHKITKRGQNVTFRCDPISEHNRLYWYRQTLGQGPEFLTYFQNEAQLEKSRLLSDRFSAERPKGSFSTLEIQRTEQGDSAMYLCASSFRGIDYEQYFGPGTRLTVT.

The J gene is TRBJ2-1, the V gene TRBV7-3; D might be TRBD1 or TRBD2, each matching 5 bases. Trimming removed 1 base at V and 4 bases at J, with 20 bases between. Germline assignment: CDR1 SGHTA and CDR2 FQGTGA. The CDR3 length is 18 residues. CDR3 nucleotides: TGTGCCAGCAGCTTAAATTTTGGGGGTACAAGTACTTACAATGAGCAGTTCTTC. Amino acid sequence: CASSLNFGGTSTYNEQFF.